These 21 T cell receptor beta chains share one sample of origin, sequenced in a study of vaccination and CD4 T cells after COVID-19. Sequenced with the Oncomine TCR Beta short-read assay was DNA taken from cultured CD4+ T cells. A single record per CDR3 protein comes from TCRdb applying MiXCR to the PCR reads. This table has about 25,000 distinct CDR3 sequences, around 45% appearing once. Indicated treatment: roughly 10-day PBMC culture with coronavirus spike peptide pools or control peptides (ViraFEST assay). No cognate antigen is known for these TCRs. The material sequenced was CD4+ T cells from blood, cultured in vitro. The receptors derive from a human donor who had recovered from COVID-19.

This chain uses TRBV6-5 with TRBJ2-1, with D perhaps matching TRBD1 or TRBD2 (5 bases each). This CDR3 spans 15 amino acids. Germline loops: CDR1 MNHEY, CDR2 SVGAGI. Trimming removed 2 bases at V and 6 bases at J, with 14 bases between. This CDR3 reads CASSYRGGFVNEQFF. Written as DNA, the CDR3 is TGTGCCAGCAGTTACAGGGGCGGGTTTGTCAATGAGCAGTTCTTC.

This clonotype was detected a few times. The chain recombines TRBV6-2 or TRBV6-3 with TRBJ1-2; TRBD1 is a possible D gene (5 bases). V lost 1 base to trimming and J lost 2 bases, with 11 bases between them. Per the germline V gene, CDR1 is MNHEY and CDR2 is SVGEGT. The CDR3 runs 15 residues. CDR3 sequence reads: CASSYFQGGNYGYTF. The CDR3 bases are TGTGCCAGCAGTTACTTCCAGGGTGGCAACTATGGCTACACCTTC.

The chain has TRBV10-2 and TRBJ2-7; D possibly uses TRBD1 or TRBD2 (7 bases each). Trimming took 8 bases from V and 2 from J, leaving 19 bases between them. The CDR3 sequence is 15 residues long. Germline values: CDR1 WSHSY, CDR2 SAAADI. The DNA for the CDR3 is TGCGCCAGCCTTATCAGGGGGAGGGAGCCCTACGAGCAGTACTTC. The encoded protein is CASLIRGREPYEQYF.

The chain combines TRBV6-5 with TRBJ2-1; D remains unclear. CDR1 and CDR2 from the germline V gene are MNHEY and SVGAGI. The CDR3 loop spans 11 amino acids. V was clipped by 3 bases and J by 6 bases, with 3 bases between them. The CDR3 is CASSYGNEQFF. In DNA form, the CDR3 reads TGTGCCAGCAGTTATGGCAATGAGCAGTTCTTC.

The chain recombines TRBV7-6 with TRBJ2-7; D is uncertain. V was trimmed by 5 bases and J by 10 bases, leaving 18 bases between them. Germline-derived CDR1 and CDR2 are SGHVS and FNYEAQ. The CDR3 runs to 13 residues. CDR3 sequence (DNA): TGTGCCAGCAGCCCAACCACCCCGATGCCCCAGTACTTC. It codes for CASSPTTPMPQYF.

The table lists this clonotype with a few counts. The chain is built from TRBV15 and TRBJ1-5; no firm D call. Germline CDR1 is LNHNV and CDR2 is YYDKDF (reference sequence). The CDR3 totals 14 residues. Trimming took off 6 bases at V and 1 base at J, with 10 bases between the two ends. The CDR3 here is CATSLGQSNQPQHF. Here the CDR3 DNA reads TGTGCCACCAGTCTAGGTCAGAGCAATCAGCCCCAGCATTTT.

This clonotype was found a few times. The V call is TRBV27, the J call TRBJ1-1, with 11 positions matching TRBD1. The germline V gene encodes CDR1 MNHEY and CDR2 SMNVEV (reference sequence). V shed 6 bases and J 10 bases; nucleotides not matched to a gene: 10. The CDR3 runs 14 residues. The CDR3, as DNA: TGTGCCAGCAGGGGACAGGGGGGAGGAGGTAGAGCTTTCTTT. Protein: CASRGQGGGGRAFF.

The CDR3 reads CSVQQGGANTEAFF. CDR3 coding DNA: TGCAGCGTGCAACAGGGGGGTGCGAACACTGAAGCTTTCTTT. The chain combines TRBV29-1 with TRBJ1-1, with 8 bases fitting TRBD1. Unmatched junction bases numbered 7, after V lost 6 bases and J lost 1 base. The CDR3 has 14 residues. Germline V gene lookup returns CDR1 SQVTM and CDR2 ANQGSEA.

A note on this clonotype: This may be a read error: a much more frequent sequence differs by one nucleotide. The chain combines TRBV11-1 with TRBJ1-6; the match to TRBD1 covers 7 bases. The CDR3 length is 14 residues. Germline V gives CDR1 SGHAT, CDR2 FQDESV (reference sequence). The J segment lost 10 bases and the V segment lost 1 base, leaving 4 bases of the junction unmatched. The CDR3, as DNA: TGTGCCAGCAGCTTAGGATGGACAGGCTCACCCCTCCACTTT. Amino acids: CASSLGWTGSPLHF.

The table lists this clonotype with a count of one. V is TRBV12-3 or TRBV12-4 and J is TRBJ1-2; unclear D gene. The CDR3 totals 12 residues. V was pared by 5 bases and J by 6 bases, with 10 bases between. The CDR3 DNA follows: TGTGCCAGCAGTCCGAGACGTGATGGCTACACCTTC. It specifies CASSPRRDGYTF.

The chain combines TRBV18 with TRBJ1-1; 7 bases are a match to TRBD1. V was pared by 4 bases and J by 2 bases, with 16 bases of the junction left unmatched. This CDR3 has 18 amino acids. Per germline, CDR1 KGHSH and CDR2 LQKENI. The CDR3 loop is CASSRPNRGRNLNTEAFF. As DNA, the CDR3 is TGTGCCAGCTCACGACCTAACAGGGGACGAAATCTCAACACTGAAGCTTTCTTT.

The chain links TRBV6-1 to TRBJ2-2; the D gene is possibly TRBD1 (5 bases). The CDR3 totals 16 residues. Germline CDR1 and CDR2: MNHNS and SASEGT. V lost 0 bases to trimming and J lost 6 bases, with 14 bases between them. The CDR3 nucleotides read TGTGCCAGCAGTGAAGCAGGGGTGCTGGATGCCGGGGAGCTGTTTTTT. This sequence encodes CASSEAGVLDAGELFF.

This rearrangement joins TRBV19 to TRBJ2-7, with 7 bases fitting TRBD1. From germline, CDR1 is LNHDA and CDR2 SQIVND (reference sequence). Germline trimming cut 6 bases from V and 2 bases from J; bases unmatched to any gene: 10. CDR3 size: 15 residues. DNA of the CDR3: TGTGCCAGTAGCCGACAGGGCCCAGGGCCCTACGAGCAGTACTTC. Residues: CASSRQGPGPYEQYF.

This clonotype was found a few times. The rearrangement uses TRBV20-1 and TRBJ1-5, with 9 bases lining up with TRBD1. The length of the CDR3 is 15 residues. Unmatched junction bases numbered 2, after V lost 0 bases and J lost 2 bases. Looked up from germline, CDR1 is DFQATT and CDR2 is SNEGSKA (reference sequence). In DNA, the CDR3 is TGCAGTGCTAGAGAAAGGACAGGGGGCAATCAGCCCCAGCATTTT. Protein product: CSARERTGGNQPQHF.

J is TRBJ1-2 and V is TRBV18; 7 nucleotides line up with TRBD1. CDR3 length: 14 amino acids. The germline V gene encodes CDR1 KGHSH and CDR2 LQKENI. Trimming at V came to 6 bases and at J to 1 base, leaving 5 bases not matched to a gene. This CDR3 is CASSVDRINYGYTF. The CDR3 bases are TGTGCCAGCTCGGTGGACAGGATTAACTATGGCTACACCTTC.

The V gene is TRBV6-5, the J gene TRBJ2-4, with D perhaps being TRBD1 or TRBD2 (5 bases each). Between the trimmed V and J ends, which lost 2 bases and 0 bases, there was a span of 11 bases. The CDR3 is made up of 16 amino acids. Germline V gives CDR1 MNHEY, CDR2 SVGAGI. The CDR3 DNA reads TGTGCCAGCAGTTACGGCAGGGACCGAGCCAAAAACATTCAGTACTTC. This gives the protein CASSYGRDRAKNIQYF.

This clonotype was seen once. The chain combines TRBV28 with TRBJ1-1; TRBD1 agrees at 9 bases. The trim removed 3 bases at V and 6 bases at J, leaving 11 bases unmatched. The CDR3 runs 16 residues. Germline V lookup: CDR1 MDHEN, CDR2 SYDVKM. The CDR3 DNA follows: TGTGCCAGCAGTTTCCCATTGACAGGGGGTAGCTCTGAAGCTTTCTTT. As protein: CASSFPLTGGSSEAFF.

This clonotype was counted between two and nine times. The chain has TRBV28 and TRBJ1-1, with 8 bases identical to TRBD1. Trimming removed 1 base from V and 4 bases from J; junction bases left unmatched: 5. Germline V lookup: CDR1 MDHEN, CDR2 SYDVKM. The CDR3 length is 15 residues. The CDR3 nucleotides read TGTGCCAGCAGTTTATTACAGGGGGACGCCACTGAAGCTTTCTTT. As protein: CASSLLQGDATEAFF. Full variable domain (remainder filled in from reference TRBV28 and TRBJ1-1): DVKVTQSSRYLVKRTGEKVFLECVQDMDHENMFWYRQDPGLGLRLIYFSYDVKMKEKGDIPEGYSVSREKKERFSLILESASTNQTSMYLCASSLLQGDATEAFFGQGTRLTVV.

As DNA, the CDR3 is TGTGCTAGTGGTTTGGTCGGCGAGACCCAGTACTTC. This gives the protein CASGLVGETQYF. The J gene is TRBJ2-5, the V gene TRBV12-5; D gene uncertain. The V end lost 0 bases, the J end lost 5 bases, and 4 bases lay between the germline ends. The CDR3 covers 12 residues. The germline CDR1 and CDR2 sequences are LGHNT and FRNRAP.

There are a few counts of this clonotype. V gene TRBV20-1 combines with J gene TRBJ2-3, with 7 bases aligning to TRBD2. V was clipped by 0 bases and J by 5 bases; unmatched bases: 8. The CDR3 spans 15 residues. Germline V gene lookup returns CDR1 DFQATT and CDR2 SNEGSKA (reference sequence). The CDR3 nucleotides read TGCAGTGCTAGAGATGGAACGGGGGGTGGAGATACGCAGTATTTT. This translates into CSARDGTGGGDTQYF.

The V call is TRBV21-1, the J call TRBJ1-2; the table's D call TRBD1 went unverified against the DNA. TRBV21-1 is a pseudogene segment. The CDR3 runs 16 residues. The CDR3 is CASSEGFRGLLYGYTF. Here the CDR3 DNA reads TGTGCCAGCAGCGAAGGCTTCAGGGGGCTTCTCTATGGCTACACCTTC.